A single sample gave rise to the 21 T cell receptor beta chains below, sequenced in a study of shared clonotypes between healthy human individuals (dated by TCRdb to 2018 to 2020). CD8 naive samples consisted of CD45RO-negative cells that were positively selected for CCR7, yielding a CD45RA+CCR7+ population without TemRA cells. The protocol used for the library was the immunoSEQ multiplex PCR assay. What TCRdb holds here is the immuneACCESS table cut down to in-frame rearrangements. Part of the clones is not present; checked against another copy, under half of the missing clones reflect an unresolved V gene, and the others are unexplained. The sample data list hundreds of thousands of clones, and about 95% of these were observed just once. The ten biggest clones cover 0.11% of the sample. The sequenced sample was naive CD8+ T cells sorted from blood. This sample's cell subset or site label indicates: CD45RA+CCR7+. The receptors were gathered from a woman in her twenties or thirties in good health.

In this sample, this clone turned up a few times. CDR3 region: CASSEFNTEAFF. CDR3 nucleotide sequence: TGTGCCAGCAGTGAATTCAACACTGAAGCTTTCTTT. V gene TRBV25-1 combines with J gene TRBJ1-1, with D unresolved. Trimming stripped 1 base from V and 2 bases from J, with 2 bases between. Per the germline V gene, CDR1 is MGHDK and CDR2 is SYGVNS. There are 12 residues in the CDR3.

The V and J genes are TRBV4-2 and TRBJ2-7; TRBD1 is a possible D gene (6 bases). The CDR3 has 17 amino acids. The germline V gene has CDR1 LGHNA and CDR2 YNFKEQ. The V and J ends lost 0 bases and 2 bases respectively, with 17 bases between them. CDR3 bases: TGTGCCAGCAGCCAAGAACAGGGTGTGGGCGGAACCTACGAGCAGTACTTC. Encoded protein: CASSQEQGVGGTYEQYF.

The chain has TRBV7-6 and TRBJ2-3; 8 nucleotides line up with TRBD1. CDR3 length equals 15 residues. With 6 bases clipped from V and 2 bases from J, the junction kept 7 bases outside the gene matches. The germline CDR1 and CDR2 sequences are SGHVS and FNYEAQ. The DNA of the CDR3 is TGTGCCAGCAGGAAGACAGGGGCACTCACAGATACGCAGTATTTT. Protein sequence: CASRKTGALTDTQYF.

This sequence joins TRBV14 and TRBJ2-6; D is unresolved. Germline assignment: CDR1 SGHDN and CDR2 FVKESK. V lost 6 bases to trimming and J lost 0 bases, with 12 bases between them. The CDR3 has 16 amino acids. CDR3: CASRGHTSSGANVLTF. The CDR3 region has the DNA TGTGCCAGCAGGGGCCACACAAGCTCTGGGGCCAACGTCCTGACTTTC. Looking up the rest from reference TRBV14 and TRBJ2-6 gives the full variable domain: EAGVTQFPSHSVIEKGQTVTLRCDPISGHDNLYWYRRVMGKEIKFLLHFVKESKQDESGMPNNRFLAERTGGTYSTLKVQPAELEDSGVYFCASRGHTSSGANVLTFGAGSRLTVL.

The rearrangement joins TRBV4-1 to TRBJ2-5, with D possibly TRBD2 on 5 matching bases. The end of the DNA fits TRBJ2-7 better, so the J call may be wrong. The V gene's germline CDR1 is MGHRA and CDR2 YSYEKL. The CDR3 is 15 amino acids. The CDR3 DNA reads TGCGCCAGCAGCCAAGCTAGGACTTTGTCCTACGAGCAGTACTTC. Protein sequence: CASSQARTLSYEQYF.

The V gene is TRBV10-2, the J gene TRBJ2-7; D call uncertain. Trimming pared 2 bases from V and 4 bases from J, leaving 9 bases between. This CDR3 region has 13 residues. Germline CDR1 and CDR2: WSHSY and SAAADI. This chain's CDR3 is CASSETTYYEQYF. In DNA, the CDR3 is TGCGCCAGCAGTGAGACCACTTATTACGAGCAGTACTTC.

V and J are TRBV4-1 and TRBJ2-7, with TRBD1 identical over 7 bases. This CDR3 comprises 15 residues. The V and J ends lost 1 base and 3 bases, in that order; junction bases with no gene match: 6. Germline CDR1 is MGHRA and CDR2 is YSYEKL. CDR3 in amino acids: CASSQGHSGGYEQYF. The CDR3 nucleotides are TGCGCCAGCAGCCAAGGGCATTCAGGGGGCTACGAGCAGTACTTC.

The rearrangement links TRBV7-3 to TRBJ2-2, with D tentatively TRBD1 (6 bases). Germline CDR1 and CDR2: SGHTA and FQGTGA. V shed 0 bases and J shed 2 bases, with 10 bases lying between them. This CDR3 is 16 amino acids long. CDR3 sequence: CASSLTAGENTGELFF. In DNA form, the CDR3 reads TGTGCCAGCAGCTTAACGGCAGGGGAAAACACCGGGGAGCTGTTTTTT.

V is TRBV28 and J is TRBJ1-1; TRBD1 is a possible D gene (5 bases). The CDR3 totals 14 residues. V dropped 3 bases and J dropped 5 bases, with 13 bases sitting between them. CDR1 is MDHEN, CDR2 SYDVKM, per germline. This CDR3 reads CASSLQGGWTEAFF. The CDR3 coding sequence is TGTGCCAGCAGTTTGCAGGGAGGATGGACTGAAGCTTTCTTT.

On this clone itself: Germline and junction disagree at one end, which may indicate a read error. The rearrangement joins TRBV9 to TRBJ2-7; 8 nucleotides line up with TRBD2. The germline CDR1 and CDR2 sequences are SGDLS and YYNGEE. This CDR3 region has 14 residues. The CDR3 sequence is CVSSVGSGTYEQYF. The CDR3 nucleotides read TGTGTCAGCAGCGTGGGTAGCGGGACATACGAGCAGTACTTC.

This chain uses TRBV7-9 with TRBJ2-7; 8 positions agree with TRBD1. This CDR3 comprises 15 residues. Trimming removed 5 bases from V and 4 bases from J; junction bases left unmatched: 10. Germline CDR1 SEHNR, CDR2 FQNEAQ (reference sequence). CDR3 DNA sequence: TGTGCCAGCAGCCCCTCGGACAGGGTTCATTACGAGCAGTACTTC. Protein product: CASSPSDRVHYEQYF.

On this clone: Mismatch with germline at one junction end may stem from a read error. The chain combines TRBV11-2 with TRBJ2-4; 9 bases fit TRBD1. This CDR3 comprises 12 residues. In germline, CDR1 is SGHAT, CDR2 FQNNGV. The CDR3 sequence: CASSSPGQGLNF. CDR3 DNA sequence: TGTGCCAGCAGCTCCCCGGGACAGGGCCTGAACTTC.

CDR3 coding DNA: TGTGCCAGCAGCCGCGGGAAGGTCGAGCAGTACTTC. Its protein product is CASSRGKVEQYF. The gene calls are TRBV13 and TRBJ2-7; a possible D gene is TRBD2 (6 bases). CDR1 and CDR2 (germline): PRHDT, FYEKMQ (reference sequence). The germline V and J ends were trimmed by 5 bases and 6 bases, with 11 bases remaining between them. This CDR3 is 12 amino acids long.

The chain employs TRBV30 and TRBJ2-2; 7 bases agree with TRBD1. Germline V gives CDR1 GTSNPN, CDR2 SVGIG (reference sequence). The V gene end was trimmed by 1 base and the J gene end by 1 base; junction bases not matched to a gene: 0. CDR3 length equals 14 residues. CDR3 DNA sequence: TGTGCCTGGAGTGGGACAGGGAACACCGGGGAGCTGTTTTTT. Protein sequence: CAWSGTGNTGELFF.

The chain links TRBV2 to TRBJ2-3, with 9 bases that match TRBD2. Germline values: CDR1 SNHLY, CDR2 FYNNEI. With V trimmed by 4 bases and J by 4 bases, 9 bases remained unmatched. CDR3 length equals 16 residues. The CDR3 here is CASSGGSGSFADTQYF. In DNA form, the CDR3 reads TGTGCCAGCAGTGGTGGTAGCGGGAGTTTTGCAGATACGCAGTATTTT.

The V gene is TRBV9, the J gene TRBJ2-2, with D possibly matching TRBD2 (6 bases). Trimming took off 3 bases at V and 2 bases at J, with 17 bases between the two ends. Germline CDR1 SGDLS, CDR2 YYNGEE. The CDR3 runs 17 residues. In nucleotides, the CDR3 is TGTGCCAGCAGCGCCCCCCGGGTAGCGGTCAACACCGGGGAGCTGTTTTTT. Amino acids: CASSAPRVAVNTGELFF. Filled out from reference TRBV9 and TRBJ2-2, the complete variable domain reads DSGVTQTPKHLITATGQRVTLRCSPRSGDLSVYWYQQSLDQGLQFLIQYYNGEERAKGNILERFSAQQFPDLHSELNLSSLELGDSALYFCASSAPRVAVNTGELFFGEGSRLTVL.

V and J are TRBV4-1 and TRBJ2-7; 7 nucleotides agree with TRBD1. The CDR3 is 14 amino acids. V lost 2 bases to trimming and J lost 1 base; unmatched junction nucleotides: 2. CDR1 is MGHRA, CDR2 YSYEKL, per germline. Here the CDR3 DNA reads TGCGCCAGCAGCCAATCGGGACAGTCCTACGAGCAGTACTTC. It translates to CASSQSGQSYEQYF.

The chain combines TRBV29-1 with TRBJ2-1; D unresolved. V lost 3 bases and J lost 2, with 5 bases in between. This CDR3 comprises 12 residues. Per germline, CDR1 SQVTM and CDR2 ANQGSEA. In nucleotides, the CDR3 is TGCAGCGTTGATGGGGCCTACAATGAGCAGTTCTTC. It specifies CSVDGAYNEQFF.

The chain employs TRBV2 and TRBJ1-1; D unresolved. The CDR3 runs to 12 residues. Trimming removed 6 bases at V and 1 base at J, with 6 bases between. Germline-derived CDR1 and CDR2 are SNHLY and FYNNEI. The DNA of the CDR3 is TGTGCCAGCAGCAGTGCGAACACTGAAGCTTTCTTT. Translation: CASSSANTEAFF.

This chain uses TRBV27 with TRBJ2-7, with TRBD1 identical over 9 bases. V lost 5 bases, J lost 5 bases, and 10 bases stayed unmatched. The length of the CDR3 is 15 residues. CDR1 is MNHEY, CDR2 SMNVEV, per germline (reference sequence). The chain's CDR3 is CASSVGQGFVHEQYF. The CDR3 nucleotides are TGTGCCAGCAGTGTAGGACAGGGGTTTGTCCACGAGCAGTACTTC.

This chain joins TRBV7-8 and TRBJ2-2; 9 bases agree with TRBD2. V gave up 7 bases and J gave up 6 bases; unmatched junction bases: 12. CDR3 length equals 16 residues. Germline lookup yields CDR1 SGHVS and CDR2 FQNEAQ. The CDR3 spells CASIGGEREESGELFF. CDR3 nucleotide sequence: TGTGCCAGCATTGGGGGGGAGCGGGAGGAATCCGGGGAGCTGTTTTTT. The complete variable domain, with remaining parts taken from reference TRBV7-8 and TRBJ2-2, reads GAGVSQSPRYKVAKRGQDVALRCDPISGHVSLFWYQQALGQGPEFLTYFQNEAQLDKSGLPSDRFFAERPEGSVSTLKIQRTQQEDSAVYLCASIGGEREESGELFFGEGSRLTVL.